The 23 T cell receptor beta chains presented below share a single source sample, sequenced in a study of shared clonotypes between healthy human individuals. The repertoire was sequenced with immunoSEQ multiplex PCR; TCRdb's copy has only in-frame clones and lacks some. The sample lists some 2,500,000 clones, just under 95% occurring once. Specimen: naive CD4+ T cells from PBMCs. Indicated subset: CD45RA+ positively selected. These receptors were collected from a man between 18 and 35 years old in good health. Some clones in this sample may be carry-over from other donors' samples.

The chain carries TRBV29-1 and TRBJ2-5, with D possibly matching TRBD2 (6 bases). The CDR3 is 12 amino acids. Germline CDR1 reads SQVTM; CDR2 reads ANQGSEA. The V end lost 3 bases, the J end lost 4 bases, and 9 bases lay between the germline ends. The DNA for the CDR3 is TGCAGCGTTGATCGGACTACAGAGACCCAGTACTTC. Amino acid sequence: CSVDRTTETQYF.

This chain joins TRBV6-1 and TRBJ1-2, with a possible D match to TRBD1 (6 bases). The V gene lost 0 bases and the J gene lost 4 bases, with 15 bases spanning the gap. This CDR3 contains 16 residues. Germline V CDR1 and CDR2: MNHNS, SASEGT. CDR3 nucleotides: TGTGCCAGCAGTGAAGCCACCGGGGGGGGCGGCTATGGCTACACCTTC. Its translation is CASSEATGGGGYGYTF.

The V and J genes are TRBV5-6 and TRBJ2-2, with D possibly being TRBD1 (6 bases). Trimming took off 3 bases at V and 8 bases at J, with 23 bases between the two ends. The CDR3 has 17 residues. CDR1 is SGHDT, CDR2 YYEEEE, per germline. CDR3 nucleotide sequence: TGTGCCAGCAGCTCCTCAGAGAGGGGACACCTCCCTGGGGAGCTGTTTTTT. It encodes CASSSSERGHLPGELFF. Looking up the rest from reference TRBV5-6 and TRBJ2-2 gives the full variable domain: DAGVTQSPTHLIKTRGQQVTLRCSPKSGHDTVSWYQQALGQGPQFIFQYYEEEERQRGNFPDRFSGHQFPNYSSELNVNALLLGDSALYLCASSSSERGHLPGELFFGEGSRLTVL.

This clone was counted once. This sequence joins TRBV21-1 and TRBJ2-7; the D call TRBD2 from the table was never checked on the DNA. TRBV21-1 is marked as a pseudogene. The CDR3 extends over 15 amino acids. CDR3 protein: CASSKGSGRTCEQYF. The CDR3 region has the DNA TGTGCCAGCAGCAAGGGGTCCGGGAGAACGTGTGAGCAGTACTTC.

This clone was observed a single time. This chain joins TRBV28 and TRBJ1-5, with a possible D match to TRBD1 (5 bases). This CDR3 spans 15 amino acids. Germline values: CDR1 MDHEN, CDR2 SYDVKM. V lost 3 bases and J 0 bases, leaving 9 bases between the germline ends. CDR3 bases: TGTGCCAGCAGTTTCGGCAGGGATAGCAATCAGCCCCAGCATTTT. It yields the protein CASSFGRDSNQPQHF.

This clone was detected only a few times. V gene TRBV10-3 combines with J gene TRBJ1-1; unclear D gene. This CDR3 spans 15 amino acids. CDR1 ENHRY and CDR2 SYGVKD come from the germline V gene. V was clipped by 0 bases and J by 1 base, with 9 bases between them. The CDR3 DNA reads as TGTGCCATCAGTGAGTCCAAAGTGCGGAACACTGAAGCTTTCTTT. Translated, it gives CAISESKVRNTEAFF.

Remarks on this clone: Other DNA sequences in this sample translate to the same CDR3. V gene TRBV2 combines with J gene TRBJ2-7; 7 positions agree with TRBD1. V lost 6 bases, J lost 0 bases, and 5 bases stayed unmatched. The CDR3 runs 14 residues. Germline CDR1 reads SNHLY; CDR2 reads FYNNEI. The CDR3 reads CASRWDRNSYEQYF. The CDR3 nucleotides are TGTGCCAGCAGATGGGACAGAAACTCCTACGAGCAGTACTTC. The full variable domain, rest sourced from reference TRBV2 and TRBJ2-7, is EPEVTQTPSHQVTQMGQEVILRCVPISNHLYFYWYRQILGQKVEFLVSFYNNEISEKSEIFDDQFSVERPDGSNFTLKIRSTKLEDSAMYFCASRWDRNSYEQYFGPGTRLTVT.

This rearrangement joins TRBV6-6 to TRBJ1-2, with 8 bases lining up with TRBD1. The CDR3 loop spans 14 amino acids. Germline V gene lookup returns CDR1 MNHNY and CDR2 SVGAGI (reference sequence). The J segment lost 6 bases and the V segment lost 4 bases, leaving 7 bases of the junction unmatched. CDR3: CASSSTGGKDGYTF. As DNA, the CDR3 is TGTGCCAGCAGTTCCACAGGGGGGAAGGATGGCTACACCTTC.

A single count supports this clone. The chain joins TRBV6-1 to TRBJ1-1, with D perhaps matching TRBD1 (6 bases). In germline, CDR1 is MNHNS, CDR2 SASEGT. Trimming stripped 6 bases from V and 5 bases from J, with 16 bases between. The CDR3 totals 14 residues. The CDR3 nucleotides are TGTGCCAGCAGGAGGCCAGGGGTGAGGACTGAAGCTTTCTTT. Its protein is CASRRPGVRTEAFF.

V usage is TRBV27 and J usage is TRBJ2-7, with D perhaps given as TRBD1 or TRBD2 (5 bases each). CDR1 MNHEY and CDR2 SMNVEV come from the germline V gene (reference sequence). This CDR3 region has 14 residues. V was shortened by 4 bases and J by 9 bases, with 19 bases between the two germline ends. The CDR3 sequence: CASSSGPGIGVQYF. As DNA, the CDR3 is TGTGCCAGCAGTTCGGGGCCAGGAATAGGGGTGCAGTACTTC.

The V gene is TRBV6-5, the J gene TRBJ1-1; D not resolved. The V gene lost 4 bases and the J gene lost 5 bases, with 20 bases spanning the gap. CDR1 is MNHEY and CDR2 is SVGAGI in the germline V gene. There are 16 residues in the CDR3. The CDR3 DNA is TGTGCCAGCAGTTCCCGGGATACCCTCTTGGGGACTGAAGCTTTCTTT. This encodes CASSSRDTLLGTEAFF.

V is TRBV21-1 and J is TRBJ1-1. TRBV21-1 counts as a pseudogene. The CDR3 consists of 15 residues. The CDR3 protein is CASSTLRGANTEAFF. Written as DNA, the CDR3 is TGTGCCAGCAGCACACTGAGGGGGGCGAACACTGAAGCTTTCTTT.

This clone was counted once. The J gene is TRBJ1-4, the V gene TRBV7-9; no clear D gene. Trimming left V 1 base short and J 5 bases short, with 11 bases between. The CDR3 is made up of 15 amino acids. Germline V gene data show CDR1 as SEHNR and CDR2 as FQNEAQ (reference sequence). This CDR3 is CASSLDGQSNEKLFF. The CDR3 DNA reads TGTGCCAGCAGCTTAGATGGCCAGAGCAATGAAAAACTGTTTTTT.

The chain is built from TRBV5-6 and TRBJ1-2; 8 positions agree with TRBD1. CDR1 and CDR2 (germline): SGHDT, YYEEEE. The V gene end was trimmed by 3 bases and the J gene end by 5 bases; junction bases not matched to a gene: 3. The CDR3 contains 13 residues. The CDR3 loop reads CASSSGGAYGYTF. DNA of the CDR3: TGTGCCAGCAGCTCAGGGGGCGCATATGGCTACACCTTC.

The chain couples TRBV7-2 to TRBJ2-2, with D perhaps TRBD1 (5 bases). Trimming took off 5 bases at V and 3 bases at J, with 10 bases between the two ends. The CDR3 sequence is 14 residues long. Per the germline V gene, CDR1 is SGHTA and CDR2 is FQGNSA. The CDR3 DNA reads as TGTGCCAGCAGCGTCGCAGGGTACACCGGGGAGCTGTTTTTT. Protein: CASSVAGYTGELFF.

This sequence joins TRBV29-1 and TRBJ2-2, with 9 bases matching TRBD1. The CDR3 spans 15 residues. Trimming took 4 bases from V and 4 from J; bases not matched to a gene: 7. CDR1 and CDR2 (germline): SQVTM, ANQGSEA. The CDR3 region is CSVGGQGGFTGELFF. The CDR3 bases are TGCAGCGTTGGGGGACAGGGTGGGTTCACCGGGGAGCTGTTTTTT.

The chain joins TRBV28 to TRBJ2-7; D possibly corresponds to TRBD2 (5 bases). CDR3 length: 14 amino acids. The V end lost 8 bases, the J end lost 9 bases, and 23 bases lay between the germline ends. Germline lookup yields CDR1 MDHEN and CDR2 SYDVKM. The CDR3 protein is CASRDRGSAPWQYF. In DNA, the CDR3 is TGTGCCAGCCGCGATCGGGGTAGCGCCCCATGGCAGTACTTC.

This clone was recorded once. This chain connects TRBV10-1 to TRBJ2-7; 14 positions match TRBD2. Germline lookup yields CDR1 WNHNN and CDR2 SYGVQD (reference sequence). The V segment lost 6 bases and the J segment 6 bases; nucleotides outside the gene matches: 10. The CDR3 length is 16 residues. For the CDR3, the DNA is TGCGCCAGCAGCTCCGGGACTAGCGGGAGAGGGGGCGAGCAGTACTTC. Protein sequence: CASSSGTSGRGGEQYF.

The gene calls are TRBV5-1 and TRBJ1-1; D is undetermined. The germline V and J ends were trimmed by 6 bases and 5 bases, with 17 bases remaining between them. The CDR3 contains 14 residues. CDR1 SGHRS and CDR2 YFSETQ come from the germline V gene. For the CDR3, the DNA is TGCGCCAGCAAGCAAGCAGTATTGGGTACTGAAGCTTTCTTT. This translates into CASKQAVLGTEAFF.

This clone has just one count. The genes are TRBV5-6 and TRBJ2-7, with D tentatively TRBD1 (5 bases). CDR3 length: 11 residues. Germline V lookup: CDR1 SGHDT, CDR2 YYEEEE. V lost 4 bases and J 7 bases, leaving 9 bases between the germline ends. The CDR3, as DNA: TGTGCCAGCAGCCGGACACGGGAGCAGTACTTC. It yields the protein CASSRTREQYF.

The DNA for the CDR3 is TGTGCCAGCAGCTTGGGCGGGACACCATCCTACGAGCAGTACTTC. Translated, it gives CASSLGGTPSYEQYF. V and J are TRBV5-5 and TRBJ2-7; D is perhaps TRBD1 or TRBD2 (6 bases each). V was shortened by 0 bases and J by 1 base, with 11 bases between the two germline ends. The CDR3 runs 15 residues. Germline V CDR1 and CDR2: SGHKS, YYEKEE (reference sequence).

This sequence joins TRBV29-1 and TRBJ2-1, with 10 bases fitting TRBD2. Germline V CDR1 and CDR2: SQVTM, ANQGSEA. CDR3 length: 15 amino acids. Trimming took 0 bases from V and 1 from J; bases not matched to a gene: 0. This CDR3 reads CSVEELAGSYNEQFF. The CDR3 bases are TGCAGCGTTGAAGAACTAGCGGGGTCCTACAATGAGCAGTTCTTC.

This clone has only one observation. This chain uses TRBV4-2 with TRBJ2-7; D might be TRBD2 (6 bases). The CDR3 runs 16 residues. Trimming left V 0 bases short and J 0 bases short, with 12 bases between. Germline V gene lookup returns CDR1 LGHNA and CDR2 YNFKEQ. The chain's CDR3 is CASSQDGGTSSYEQYF. CDR3 sequence (DNA): TGTGCCAGCAGCCAAGACGGAGGGACCAGCTCCTACGAGCAGTACTTC.